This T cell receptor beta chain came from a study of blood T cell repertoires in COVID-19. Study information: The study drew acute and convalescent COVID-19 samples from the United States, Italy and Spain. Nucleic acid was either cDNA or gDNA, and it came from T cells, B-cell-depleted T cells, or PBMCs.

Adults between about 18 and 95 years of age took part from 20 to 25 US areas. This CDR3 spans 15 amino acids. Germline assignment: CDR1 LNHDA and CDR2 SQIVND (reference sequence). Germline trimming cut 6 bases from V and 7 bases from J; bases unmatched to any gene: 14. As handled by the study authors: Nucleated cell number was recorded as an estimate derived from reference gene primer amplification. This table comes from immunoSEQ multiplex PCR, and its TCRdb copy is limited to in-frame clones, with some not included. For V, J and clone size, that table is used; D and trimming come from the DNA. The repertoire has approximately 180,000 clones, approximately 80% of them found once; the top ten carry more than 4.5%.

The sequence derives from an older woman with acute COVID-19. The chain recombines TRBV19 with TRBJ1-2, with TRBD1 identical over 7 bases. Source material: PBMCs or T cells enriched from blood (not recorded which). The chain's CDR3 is CASSSGGNSIVGYTF. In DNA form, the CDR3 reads TGTGCCAGTAGCTCAGGGGGTAATTCTATTGTTGGCTACACCTTC.